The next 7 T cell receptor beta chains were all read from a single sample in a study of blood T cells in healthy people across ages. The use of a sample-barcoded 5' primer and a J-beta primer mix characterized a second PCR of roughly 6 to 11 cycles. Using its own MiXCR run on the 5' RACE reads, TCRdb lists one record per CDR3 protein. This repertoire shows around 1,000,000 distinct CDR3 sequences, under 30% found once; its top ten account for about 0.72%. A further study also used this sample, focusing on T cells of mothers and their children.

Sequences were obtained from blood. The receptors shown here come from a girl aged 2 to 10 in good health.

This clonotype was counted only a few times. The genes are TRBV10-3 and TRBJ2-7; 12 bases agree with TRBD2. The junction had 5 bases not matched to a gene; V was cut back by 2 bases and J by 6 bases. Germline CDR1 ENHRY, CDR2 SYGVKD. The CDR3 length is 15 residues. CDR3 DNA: TGTGCCATCAGTGAGATGACTAGCGGGAGACCCGAGCAGTACTTC. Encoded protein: CAISEMTSGRPEQYF.

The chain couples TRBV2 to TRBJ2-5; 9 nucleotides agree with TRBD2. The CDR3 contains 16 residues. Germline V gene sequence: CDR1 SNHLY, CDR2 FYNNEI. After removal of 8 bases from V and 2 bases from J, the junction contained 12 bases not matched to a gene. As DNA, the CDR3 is TGTGCCAGCTCTGTCGTAAGCGGGGGGTATCAAGAGACCCAGTACTTC. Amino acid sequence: CASSVVSGGYQETQYF.

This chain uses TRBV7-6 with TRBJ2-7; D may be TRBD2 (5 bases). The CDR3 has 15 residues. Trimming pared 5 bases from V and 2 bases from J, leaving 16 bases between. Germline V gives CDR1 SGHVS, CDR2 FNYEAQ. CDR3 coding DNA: TGTGCCAGCAGCCCTTTCGGAGGAGCGGCCTACGAGCAGTACTTC. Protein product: CASSPFGGAAYEQYF.

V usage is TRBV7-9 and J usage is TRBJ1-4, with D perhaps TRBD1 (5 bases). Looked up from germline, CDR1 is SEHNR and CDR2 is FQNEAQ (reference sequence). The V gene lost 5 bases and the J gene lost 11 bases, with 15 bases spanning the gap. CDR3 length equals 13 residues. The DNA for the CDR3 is TGTGCCAGCAGCAGCGACAGACCCGCGAAACTGTTTTTT. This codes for CASSSDRPAKLFF.

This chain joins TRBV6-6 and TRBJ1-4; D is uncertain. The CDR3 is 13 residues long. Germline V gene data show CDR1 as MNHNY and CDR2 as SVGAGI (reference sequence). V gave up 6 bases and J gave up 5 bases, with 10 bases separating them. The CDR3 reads CASRRTDNEKLFF. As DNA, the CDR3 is TGTGCCAGCAGACGGACGGACAATGAAAAACTGTTTTTT.

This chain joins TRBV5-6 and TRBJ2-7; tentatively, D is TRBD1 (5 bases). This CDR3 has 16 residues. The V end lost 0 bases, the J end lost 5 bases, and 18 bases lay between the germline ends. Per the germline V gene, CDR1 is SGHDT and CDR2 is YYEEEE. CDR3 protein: CASSLGPQGITDEQYF. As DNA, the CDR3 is TGTGCCAGCAGCTTGGGCCCTCAGGGTATCACAGACGAGCAGTACTTC.

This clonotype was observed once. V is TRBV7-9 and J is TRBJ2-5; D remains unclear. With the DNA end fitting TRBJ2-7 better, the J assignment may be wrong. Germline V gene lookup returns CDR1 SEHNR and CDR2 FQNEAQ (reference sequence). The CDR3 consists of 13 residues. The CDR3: CASSPDPHFEQYF. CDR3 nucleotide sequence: TGTGCCAGCAGCCCCGACCCACATTTCGAGCAGTACTTC.